This T cell receptor (beta chain) was found in a study of T cell responses to AZD1222 COVID-19 vaccine. Across the study: Analyses pooled second doses at about 4 or about 12 weeks. Regarding the study as a whole: Repertoires were sampled only after the peak T cell response. The donors showed a predominance of white British ancestry and of females, with possible underestimation of clonal diversity. The study reported that nearly half of spike-specific TCRs target unmutated variant regions.

From germline, CDR1 is SGHTS and CDR2 YDEGEE. The CDR3 spans 12 residues. Deletions cut 2 bases from V and 4 bases from J, with 6 bases between. Worth noting for this clone: Its specificity is unknown.

Generated by immunoSEQ multiplex PCR, the TCRdb table keeps only in-frame clones and is missing some. The profile shows about 120,000 clones, over 75% of them singletons. The rearrangement joins TRBV5-8 to TRBJ1-1, with D unclear. The source material was peripheral blood, sampled on day 0 of AZD1222 vaccination. The TCR comes from an adult in good health. In DNA, the CDR3 is TGTGCCAGCAGCTTTTCCGGCACTGAAGCTTTCTTT. Its protein product is CASSFSGTEAFF.